One and the same sample provided the 15 T cell receptor beta chains below, sequenced in a study of shared clonotypes between healthy human individuals. Sequencing used immunoSEQ multiplex PCR; TCRdb keeps in-frame clones, though not all of them. The sample holds about 580,000 clones; more than 95% are singletons and the top ten take 0.3% to 0.35%. Naive CD8 populations comprised CD45RO-negative cells positively selected for CCR7, excluding terminally differentiated effector memory CD45RA+ cells. The specimen sequenced was naive CD8+ T cells sorted from blood. The receptors stem from a man aged 25 to 40 in good health.

This rearrangement joins TRBV29-1 to TRBJ2-7, with D possibly TRBD1 on 5 matching bases. There are 12 residues in the CDR3. Germline V gene lookup returns CDR1 SQVTM and CDR2 ANQGSEA. V dropped 4 bases and J dropped 5 bases, with 12 bases sitting between them. This CDR3 reads CSVARAGNEQYF. Written as DNA, the CDR3 is TGCAGCGTTGCCAGGGCCGGAAACGAGCAGTACTTC.

The chain combines TRBV7-6 with TRBJ2-6; D might be TRBD1 (5 bases). The CDR3 contains 20 residues. The ends were cut back, 5 bases at V and 0 bases at J, with 23 bases in the middle. Germline CDR1 and CDR2: SGHVS and FNYEAQ. CDR3 protein: CASSPGPRVGPFSGANVLTF. In DNA form, the CDR3 reads TGTGCCAGCAGCCCTGGGCCCAGGGTCGGTCCTTTCTCTGGGGCCAACGTCCTGACTTTC.

V and J are TRBV9 and TRBJ2-3, with a weak D call TRBD2 (6 bases). CDR3 length: 17 amino acids. The V end was cut by 0 bases, the J end by 2 bases, with 16 bases between. In germline, CDR1 is SGDLS, CDR2 YYNGEE. CDR3 nucleotide sequence: TGTGCCAGCAGCGTAGAATCGTCTAGCGAGTTCACAGATACGCAGTATTTT. Translation: CASSVESSSEFTDTQYF.

The chain couples TRBV27 to TRBJ1-1; D ambiguous. The CDR3 spans 13 residues. Trimming removed 5 bases at V and 0 bases at J, with 7 bases between. Germline V gene data show CDR1 as MNHEY and CDR2 as SMNVEV (reference sequence). CDR3 region: CASSTNMNTEAFF. The CDR3 bases are TGTGCCAGCAGTACGAACATGAACACTGAAGCTTTCTTT.

The genes are TRBV7-6 and TRBJ2-1; 7 nucleotides agree with TRBD2. Germline V CDR1 and CDR2: SGHVS, FNYEAQ. This CDR3 contains 16 residues. Losses at the gene ends were 1 base for V and 6 bases for J; bases not matched to a gene: 9. Here the CDR3 reads CASSLGGGRLVNEQFF. In DNA form, the CDR3 reads TGTGCCAGCAGCTTAGGGGGCGGGAGACTCGTCAATGAGCAGTTCTTC.

This CDR3 reads CASSLLGLIEDTIYF. The CDR3, as DNA: TGTGCCAGCAGCTTACTTGGGCTGATCGAAGACACCATATATTTT. This chain uses TRBV7-3 with TRBJ1-3; D uncertain. There are 15 residues in the CDR3. The germline CDR1 and CDR2 sequences are SGHTA and FQGTGA. Trimming removed 2 bases from V and 8 bases from J, with 16 bases in between. Complete variable domain (other parts from reference TRBV7-3 and TRBJ1-3): GAGVSQTPSNKVTEKGKYVELRCDPISGHTALYWYRQSLGQGPEFLIYFQGTGAADDSGLPNDRFFAVRPEGSVSTLKIQRTERGDSAVYLCASSLLGLIEDTIYFGEGSWLTVV.

The V and J genes are TRBV9 and TRBJ1-2, with 8 bases matching TRBD1. Germline V gene sequence: CDR1 SGDLS, CDR2 YYNGEE. The CDR3 is 15 residues long. Trimming cost V 4 bases and J 6 bases; bases outside gene matches: 11. Here the CDR3 DNA reads TGTGCCAGCAGCTCATTTCAGGGGGCAGGGAATGGCTACACCTTC. Residues: CASSSFQGAGNGYTF.

This chain connects TRBV7-9 to TRBJ2-2, with a weak D call TRBD2 (6 bases). The CDR3 loop spans 16 amino acids. The germline V and J ends were trimmed by 5 bases and 0 bases, with 13 bases remaining between them. Germline V gene data show CDR1 as SEHNR and CDR2 as FQNEAQ (reference sequence). CDR3 residues: CASSPAGIANTGELFF. The DNA of the CDR3 is TGTGCCAGCAGCCCAGCGGGCATCGCGAACACCGGGGAGCTGTTTTTT.

This clone was seen only once. The chain links TRBV5-4 to TRBJ2-7; no definite D call. The CDR3 is made up of 13 amino acids. The V gene lost 2 bases and the J gene lost 5 bases, with 11 bases spanning the gap. Per germline, CDR1 SGHNT and CDR2 YYREEE (reference sequence). In nucleotides, the CDR3 is TGTGCCAGCAGCTTCAACTGGCTAGACGAGCAGTACTTC. Encoded protein: CASSFNWLDEQYF.

DNA for the CDR3: TGTGCCAGCAGCGGGGACAGGGGCCTCGGCTACACCTTC. Its translation is CASSGDRGLGYTF. V gene TRBV9 combines with J gene TRBJ1-2, with 10 bases matching TRBD1. CDR1 is SGDLS and CDR2 is YYNGEE in the germline V gene. J lost 8 bases, V lost 3 bases, and 4 bases had no gene match. The CDR3 sequence is 13 residues long.

V is TRBV15 and J is TRBJ2-1, with D maybe TRBD2 (6 bases). Trimming removed 3 bases at V and 6 bases at J, with 15 bases between. The CDR3 length is 15 residues. The germline V gene has CDR1 LNHNV and CDR2 YYDKDF (reference sequence). The CDR3 DNA is TGTGCCACCAGCAGTGGCCAATCAGCGGGCAATGAGCAGTTCTTC. Its protein product is CATSSGQSAGNEQFF.

This chain uses TRBV11-3 with TRBJ2-7; D not certain. This CDR3 is 12 amino acids long. Germline loops: CDR1 SGHNT, CDR2 YENEEA. V was shortened by 0 bases and J by 6 bases, with 6 bases between the two germline ends. The CDR3 region has the DNA TGTGCCAGCAGCTTAGACGGTTTCGAGCAGTACTTC. It translates to CASSLDGFEQYF.

The chain has TRBV29-1 and TRBJ2-3; TRBD2 aligns across 12 bases. This CDR3 is built from 17 residues. V was pared by 3 bases and J by 3 bases, with 10 bases of the junction left unmatched. The V gene's germline CDR1 is SQVTM and CDR2 ANQGSEA. CDR3 protein: CSVDSSSGLAGTDTQYF. CDR3 bases: TGCAGCGTTGACAGTAGCTCCGGACTAGCGGGGACAGATACGCAGTATTTT.

The gene calls are TRBV7-2 and TRBJ2-7, with TRBD1 matching over 8 bases. The ends lost 5 bases at V and 0 bases at J; junction bases unmatched: 9. CDR1 is SGHTA and CDR2 is FQGNSA in the germline V gene. The CDR3 contains 16 residues. CDR3 in DNA: TGTGCCAGCAGCCCTCGTTTCGGACAGGGCTCCTACGAGCAGTACTTC. As protein: CASSPRFGQGSYEQYF.

V usage is TRBV6-5 and J usage is TRBJ1-2; no clear D gene. V dropped 0 bases and J dropped 3 bases, with 8 bases sitting between them. CDR3 size: 14 residues. Germline lookup yields CDR1 MNHEY and CDR2 SVGAGI. The CDR3, as DNA: TGTGCCAGCAGTTACTCGACCAGCTACTATGGCTACACCTTC. Amino acids: CASSYSTSYYGYTF.